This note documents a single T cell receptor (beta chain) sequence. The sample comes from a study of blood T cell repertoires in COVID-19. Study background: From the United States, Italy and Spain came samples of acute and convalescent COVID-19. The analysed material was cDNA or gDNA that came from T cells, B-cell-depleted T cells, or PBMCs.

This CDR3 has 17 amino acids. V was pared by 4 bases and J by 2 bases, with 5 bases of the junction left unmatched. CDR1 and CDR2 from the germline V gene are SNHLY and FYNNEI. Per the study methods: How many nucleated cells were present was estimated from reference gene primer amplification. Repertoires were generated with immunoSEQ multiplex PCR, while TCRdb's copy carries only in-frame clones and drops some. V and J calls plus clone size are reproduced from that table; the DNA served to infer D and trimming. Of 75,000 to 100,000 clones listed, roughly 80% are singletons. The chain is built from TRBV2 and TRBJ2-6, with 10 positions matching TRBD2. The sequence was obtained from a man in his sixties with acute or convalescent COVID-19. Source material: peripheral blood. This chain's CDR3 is CASSGASGSTGANVLTF. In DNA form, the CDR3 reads TGTGCCAGCAGTGGGGCTAGCGGGAGCACTGGGGCCAACGTCCTGACTTTC.